This TCR beta chain was retrieved from a study of Ad26.COV2.S vaccination and SARS-CoV-2 variants. V lost 7 bases and J lost 2, with 14 bases in between. Germline CDR1 reads SQVTM; CDR2 reads ANQGSEA. The CDR3 contains 13 residues. The treatment denotes: 15 to 20 received Ad26.COV2.S at low or high dose, single or two shots; about 5 received placebo; per-sample allocation not given. Repertoires come from day 63 after the first vaccine or placebo injection. The repertoire was sequenced with immunoSEQ multiplex PCR; TCRdb's copy has only in-frame clones and lacks some. Of hundreds of thousands of clones listed, around 89% are singletons.

This sample comprised peripheral blood, obtained in a trial of Ad26.COV2.S vaccine versus placebo. The gene calls are TRBV29-1 and TRBJ1-2; D is perhaps TRBD1 (5 bases). The receptor's source is a person aged 18-65 years who received the Ad26.COV2.S COVID-19 vaccine or a placebo. Here the CDR3 DNA reads TGCAGCGCGTCAGGGTCCCAAAACTATGGCTACACCTTC. Translating gives CSASGSQNYGYTF. The whole variable domain, remainder taken from reference TRBV29-1 and TRBJ1-2, is SAVISQKPSRDICQRGTSLTIQCQVDSQVTMMFWYRQQPGQSLTLIATANQGSEATYESGFVIDKFPISRPNLTFSTLTVSNMSPEDSSIYLCSASGSQNYGYTFGSGTRLTVV.